A single sample is the source of the 8 T cell receptor beta chains below, sequenced in a study of T cells in Graves' hyperthyroidism and ophthalmopathy. RNA transcripts yielded amplified TCR beta CDR3 regions. The primer set for the first-round RT-PCR of the TCR CDR3 was HTBI. TCRdb independently ran MiXCR on the multiplex PCR reads; one entry per CDR3 protein. Among hundreds of thousands of distinct CDR3 sequences listed, around 15% were seen once. Material: blood. The receptors were sampled from a woman aged 40 to 50 with Graves' hyperthyroidism.

This clonotype was picked up many times. The chain joins TRBV20-1 to TRBJ2-4, with D possibly TRBD2 on 5 matching bases. Germline-derived CDR1 and CDR2 are DFQATT and SNEGSKA (reference sequence). The length of the CDR3 is 12 residues. Deletions cut 6 bases from V and 7 bases from J, with 13 bases between. Written as DNA, the CDR3 is TGCAGTGCCCGATCAGGACTCAACATTCAGTACTTC. Protein product: CSARSGLNIQYF.

This chain uses TRBV7-9 with TRBJ1-2, with D unclear. The CDR3 extends over 13 amino acids. The germline V gene has CDR1 SEHNR and CDR2 FQNEAQ (reference sequence). Trimming took off 5 bases at V and 5 bases at J, with 12 bases between the two ends. The CDR3 is CASSPPSAYGYTF. CDR3 sequence (DNA): TGTGCCAGCAGCCCCCCGTCGGCGTATGGCTACACCTTC.

The chain couples TRBV19 to TRBJ2-7; 10 positions agree with TRBD2. The CDR3 consists of 14 residues. In germline, CDR1 is LNHDA, CDR2 SQIVND (reference sequence). After removal of 7 bases from V and 5 bases from J, the junction contained 8 bases not matched to a gene. The DNA for the CDR3 is TGTGCCAGTACCGCTAGCGGGGGCTTCGACGAGCAGTACTTC. Translated: CASTASGGFDEQYF.

This clonotype appeared a few times. The chain couples TRBV4-1 to TRBJ2-3; D unclear. Trimming cost V 2 bases and J 6 bases, with 12 bases left between them. The germline gives CDR1 MGHRA, CDR2 YSYEKL. This CDR3 is 14 amino acids long. The CDR3 is CASSQSGFADTQYF. DNA of the CDR3: TGCGCCAGCAGCCAATCCGGGTTCGCGGATACGCAGTATTTT.

The chain joins TRBV7-8 to TRBJ2-7; D may correspond to TRBD1 or TRBD2 (6 bases each). This CDR3 spans 17 amino acids. Between the trimmed V and J ends, which lost 1 base and 0 bases, there was a span of 16 bases. Germline lookup yields CDR1 SGHVS and CDR2 FQNEAQ. The CDR3 DNA reads TGTGCCAGCAGCTTAGGTCAAGGGGGGTCCTCCTCCTACGAGCAGTACTTC. Amino acids: CASSLGQGGSSSYEQYF.

This clonotype came up many times. This sequence joins TRBV7-9 and TRBJ2-1, with D hard to call. V dropped 6 bases and J dropped 1 base, with 16 bases sitting between them. There are 16 residues in the CDR3. Germline CDR1 is SEHNR and CDR2 is FQNEAQ (reference sequence). The CDR3 spells CASSSPPAKSYNEQFF. CDR3 bases: TGTGCCAGCAGTTCCCCACCGGCAAAATCCTACAATGAGCAGTTCTTC.

There are many counts of this clonotype. The chain joins TRBV5-8 to TRBJ1-2; no definite D call. Germline V lookup: CDR1 SGHTS, CDR2 YDEGEE. Trimming shortened V by 5 bases and J by 6 bases, and 8 bases separated the two germline ends. The length of the CDR3 is 11 residues. DNA of the CDR3: TGTGCCAGCAGGGATTTCGATGGCTACACCTTC. It specifies CASRDFDGYTF.

This chain joins TRBV5-6 and TRBJ2-2, with 8 positions matching TRBD1. Germline-derived CDR1 and CDR2 are SGHDT and YYEEEE. With V trimmed by 0 bases and J by 3 bases, 4 bases remained unmatched. The CDR3 extends over 16 amino acids. CDR3 DNA sequence: TGTGCCAGCAGCTTGGAATGGACAGGGTACACCGGGGAGCTGTTTTTT. Translation: CASSLEWTGYTGELFF. Full variable domain (missing parts from reference TRBV5-6 and TRBJ2-2): DAGVTQSPTHLIKTRGQQVTLRCSPKSGHDTVSWYQQALGQGPQFIFQYYEEEERQRGNFPDRFSGHQFPNYSSELNVNALLLGDSALYLCASSLEWTGYTGELFFGEGSRLTVL.